The clone carrying this TCR beta chain was found once. The source of the sample is a study of OX40 agonist ivuxolimab in advanced cancers. Method: immunoSEQ multiplex PCR; TCRdb's copy keeps in-frame clones and lacks some. The sample records about 120,000 clones, approximately 92% being singletons. With 2 bases removed from V and 4 bases from J, the gap between germline ends came to 14 bases. Germline assignment: CDR1 SEHNR and CDR2 FQNEAQ (reference sequence). The CDR3 length is 16 residues. The genes are TRBV7-9 and TRBJ2-2; possibly TRBD1 or TRBD2 for D (5 bases each). The origin of this receptor is an adult with an advanced solid tumor such as melanoma, head and neck, liver or kidney cancer. The source material was CD4+ or CD8+ T cells sorted from blood, sampled in a trial of the OX40 agonist ivuxolimab. CDR3 sequence: CASSLLSRAGTGELFF. CDR3 sequence (DNA): TGTGCCAGCAGCTTATTATCCAGGGCGGGCACCGGGGAGCTGTTTTTT.